These 21 T cell receptor beta chains were all obtained from the same sample, sequenced in a study of CD8 T cells in ankylosing spondylitis. Using its own MiXCR run on the 5' RACE reads, TCRdb lists one record per CDR3 protein. The sample contains 300,000 to 350,000 distinct CDR3 sequences, around 20% of which appear only once. Sequencing was carried out using blood, either unsorted or a sorted T cell fraction (not recorded which). All receptors come from a female donor with ankylosing spondylitis or in good health (not recorded which).

A few counts support this clonotype. This chain links TRBV29-1 with TRBJ1-2; 7 nucleotides line up with TRBD1. Germline assignment: CDR1 SQVTM and CDR2 ANQGSEA. The CDR3 extends over 11 amino acids. The V segment lost 5 bases and the J segment 7 bases; nucleotides outside the gene matches: 4. The DNA for the CDR3 is TGCAGCGTTCTAGGGGGCCTTGGCTACACCTTC. It codes for CSVLGGLGYTF.

In this sample, this clonotype turned up a few times. V usage is TRBV7-2 and J usage is TRBJ2-3; TRBD2 is a possible D gene (5 bases). V lost 1 base, J lost 6 bases, and 17 bases lay in between. This CDR3 contains 16 residues. The germline gives CDR1 SGHTA, CDR2 FQGNSA. The CDR3 protein is CASSLGSSLMRDTQYF. The CDR3 region has the DNA TGTGCCAGCAGCTTAGGTTCTAGCCTGATGCGGGATACGCAGTATTTT.

The chain uses TRBV19 and TRBJ1-1, with 7 bases aligning to TRBD1. The CDR3 is 12 residues long. Germline CDR1 is LNHDA and CDR2 is SQIVND (reference sequence). Trimming took 2 bases from V and 10 from J; bases not matched to a gene: 4. CDR3 in amino acids: CASSIQTGAAFF. The CDR3 nucleotides are TGTGCCAGTAGTATACAAACAGGGGCAGCTTTCTTT.

The V gene is TRBV12-3 or TRBV12-4, the J gene TRBJ2-5; D may correspond to TRBD1 or TRBD2 (5 bases each). Trimming took off 7 bases at V and 2 bases at J, with 17 bases between the two ends. The CDR3 runs to 15 residues. For the CDR3, the DNA is TGTGCCAGCACCTGGGGCAGGAGGAGGCAAGAGACCCAGTACTTC. It translates to CASTWGRRRQETQYF.

This clonotype was detected only a few times. This rearrangement joins TRBV12-3 or TRBV12-4 to TRBJ2-3, with D unresolved. The CDR3 runs to 13 residues. V gave up 9 bases and J gave up 3 bases, with 13 bases separating them. This chain's CDR3 is CASGPLGTDTQYF. For the CDR3, the DNA is TGTGCCAGTGGGCCTTTAGGTACAGATACGCAGTATTTT.

This clonotype was detected only a few times. The chain links TRBV6-5 to TRBJ2-3, with no clear D. Between the trimmed V and J ends, which lost 0 bases and 11 bases, there was a span of 15 bases. CDR3 size: 14 residues. Germline V gene data show CDR1 as MNHEY and CDR2 as SVGAGI. As DNA, the CDR3 is TGTGCCAGCAGTTACTCAGGCAGGAACCTGGTGCAGTATTTT. Translation gives CASSYSGRNLVQYF.

This clonotype was detected a few times. The V and J genes are TRBV27 and TRBJ2-3; D gene uncertain. CDR3 length equals 12 residues. The ends were cut back, 8 bases at V and 1 base at J, with 7 bases in the middle. Germline V gene data show CDR1 as MNHEY and CDR2 as SMNVEV (reference sequence). The CDR3 nucleotides read TGTGCCAGCGGGAAGGGCACAGATACGCAGTATTTT. It codes for CASGKGTDTQYF.

This chain connects TRBV12-3 or TRBV12-4 to TRBJ2-7; a possible D gene is TRBD2 (6 bases). Trimming removed 7 bases at V and 2 bases at J, with 15 bases between. This CDR3 region has 14 residues. CDR3 coding DNA: TGTGCCAGCACCCTGGGACTCCTCCCCTACGAGCAGTACTTC. This encodes CASTLGLLPYEQYF.

This CDR3 is CASSPPVATAGNTEAFF. The CDR3 bases are TGTGCCAGCTCACCTCCCGTGGCAACCGCGGGGAACACTGAAGCTTTCTTT. This chain joins TRBV18 and TRBJ1-1; D is unresolved. Germline V gene lookup returns CDR1 KGHSH and CDR2 LQKENI. This CDR3 comprises 17 residues. V was pared by 3 bases and J by 1 base, with 18 bases between.

This clonotype appeared a few times. The chain is built from TRBV19 and TRBJ1-5, with TRBD1 identical over 9 bases. Per the germline V gene, CDR1 is LNHDA and CDR2 is SQIVND (reference sequence). Germline trimming cut 9 bases from V and 6 bases from J; bases unmatched to any gene: 9. The CDR3 loop spans 14 amino acids. CDR3: CASEITGGGQPQHF. CDR3 nucleotides: TGTGCCAGCGAGATAACAGGGGGCGGTCAGCCCCAGCATTTT.

The V and J genes are TRBV5-5 and TRBJ1-1; D ambiguous. The V end was cut by 0 bases, the J end by 0 bases, with 6 bases between. This CDR3 spans 14 amino acids. Germline V gives CDR1 SGHKS, CDR2 YYEKEE (reference sequence). DNA of the CDR3: TGTGCCAGCAGCTTGGCCGCGATGAACACTGAAGCTTTCTTT. Amino acid sequence: CASSLAAMNTEAFF.

The sample holds many counts of this clonotype. The gene calls are TRBV3-1 and TRBJ2-5; 7 nucleotides line up with TRBD2. Trimming cost V 2 bases and J 2 bases; bases outside gene matches: 8. Germline CDR1 and CDR2: LGHDT and YNNKEL (reference sequence). There are 16 residues in the CDR3. Here the CDR3 DNA reads TGTGCCAGCAGCCAACCCCGGACTAGGGGACAAGAGACCCAGTACTTC. The encoded protein is CASSQPRTRGQETQYF.

This clonotype was seen once. This rearrangement joins TRBV11-3 to TRBJ2-5; 8 nucleotides align to TRBD1. The CDR3 totals 13 residues. V trimming: 8 bases; J trimming: 11 bases; junction bases outside the gene matches: 13. Germline loops: CDR1 SGHNT, CDR2 YENEEA. CDR3 bases: TGTGCCAGCCCCTATCGGACAGGGACCCCTCAGTACTTC. Its translation is CASPYRTGTPQYF. Supplemented by reference TRBV11-3 and TRBJ2-5, the full variable domain reads EAGVVQSPRYKIIEKKQPVAFWCNPISGHNTLYWYLQNLGQGPELLIRYENEEAVDDSQLPKDRFSAERLKGVDSTLKIQPAELGDSAVYLCASPYRTGTPQYFGPGTRLLVL.

This clonotype was seen a handful of times. The chain couples TRBV6-2 or TRBV6-3 to TRBJ2-3, with a tentative D call TRBD2 (5 bases). Deletions cut 8 bases from V and 6 bases from J, with 15 bases between. This CDR3 comprises 13 residues. CDR1 and CDR2 from the germline V gene are MNHEY and SVGEGT. The CDR3: CASRPSRGDTQYF. CDR3 nucleotide sequence: TGTGCCAGCCGGCCTAGCAGAGGGGATACGCAGTATTTT.

This clonotype has a handful of counts. The CDR3 sequence is CASSYGQYSYEQYF. The CDR3 region has the DNA TGCGCCAGCAGCTATGGACAGTATTCCTACGAGCAGTACTTC. The gene calls are TRBV5-1 and TRBJ2-7, with a tentative D call TRBD1 (6 bases). The CDR3 has 14 amino acids. Germline V gives CDR1 SGHRS, CDR2 YFSETQ. Trimming left V 3 bases short and J 1 base short, with 11 bases between.

This clonotype is a singleton in its sample. The DNA of the CDR3 is TGCAGTGTTCCGACTAGCCCCGGGGAGCTGTTTTTT. This gives the protein CSVPTSPGELFF. The V gene is TRBV20-1, the J gene TRBJ2-2; 7 bases align to TRBD2. The germline CDR1 and CDR2 sequences are DFQATT and SNEGSKA (reference sequence). The V segment lost 7 bases and the J segment 6 bases; nucleotides outside the gene matches: 5. This CDR3 is built from 12 residues.

This clonotype showed up just a few times. The rearrangement links TRBV12-3 or TRBV12-4 to TRBJ2-5; D assignment may be TRBD1 or TRBD2 (6 bases each). V was shortened by 8 bases and J by 7 bases, with 20 bases between the two germline ends. The CDR3 extends over 14 amino acids. CDR3 region: CASRKSGGGGTQYF. The CDR3 coding sequence is TGTGCCAGCCGAAAGAGCGGAGGGGGAGGGACCCAGTACTTC.

The table lists this clonotype with a few counts. The chain employs TRBV4-3 and TRBJ1-2; TRBD1 aligns across 8 bases. CDR3 length: 15 residues. Germline assignment: CDR1 LGHNA and CDR2 YSLEER. V shed 4 bases and J 4 bases; nucleotides not matched to a gene: 8. The CDR3 protein is CASSPRGRISYGYTF. The DNA of the CDR3 is TGCGCCAGCAGCCCCAGGGGGCGGATAAGCTATGGCTACACCTTC.

This clonotype was found many times. The chain couples TRBV20-1 to TRBJ2-3; tentative D call: TRBD2 (6 bases). The germline gives CDR1 DFQATT, CDR2 SNEGSKA (reference sequence). The CDR3 totals 13 residues. The germline V and J ends were trimmed by 3 bases and 4 bases, with 11 bases remaining between them. This CDR3 reads CSASGSGADTQYF. In nucleotides, the CDR3 is TGCAGTGCTAGCGGGAGTGGTGCAGATACGCAGTATTTT.

This clonotype was recorded a few times. The CDR3 region is CASSLIQDFEAFF. CDR3 nucleotides: TGTGCCAGCAGTCTAATACAGGACTTTGAAGCTTTCTTT. This chain joins TRBV12-3 or TRBV12-4 and TRBJ1-1, with TRBD1 as a possible D gene (5 bases). Trimming removed 5 bases from V and 7 bases from J, with 14 bases in between. The CDR3 is 13 residues long.

The J gene is TRBJ1-5, the V gene TRBV7-8; TRBD1 matches at 10 bases. There are 14 residues in the CDR3. The V segment lost 5 bases and the J segment 5 bases; nucleotides outside the gene matches: 3. Germline values: CDR1 SGHVS, CDR2 FQNEAQ. The CDR3 sequence is CASSKGTGDQPQHF. In DNA form, the CDR3 reads TGTGCCAGCAGCAAAGGGACAGGGGATCAGCCCCAGCATTTT. The variable domain in full, with the rest retrieved from reference TRBV7-8 and TRBJ1-5, is GAGVSQSPRYKVAKRGQDVALRCDPISGHVSLFWYQQALGQGPEFLTYFQNEAQLDKSGLPSDRFFAERPEGSVSTLKIQRTQQEDSAVYLCASSKGTGDQPQHFGDGTRLSIL.